Presented here are 3 T cell receptor beta chains from one specimen sequenced in a study of cytomegalovirus exposure and HLA in healthy donors. Both 60 Vbeta primers and 13 Jbeta primers went into the PCR. Clones were sequenced by immunoSEQ multiplex PCR, and TCRdb holds only the in-frame ones, with some missing. Of roughly 160,000 clones in the sample, over 60% were seen once. Sequencing was performed on PBMCs. These receptors all stem from a woman aged 30 to 39 in good health and CMV-seronegative.

J is TRBJ1-2 and V is TRBV19; TRBD1 matches at 8 bases. Losses at the gene ends were 6 bases for V and 10 bases for J; bases not matched to a gene: 7. The CDR3 has 12 residues. Germline V gives CDR1 LNHDA, CDR2 SQIVND (reference sequence). CDR3: CASRTGAFFYTF. The CDR3 region has the DNA TGTGCCAGTAGGACAGGGGCTTTCTTCTACACCTTC. The full variable domain, its missing parts supplied by reference TRBV19 and TRBJ1-2, is DGGITQSPKYLFRKEGQNVTLSCEQNLNHDAMYWYRQDPGQGLRLIYYSQIVNDFQKGDIAEGYSVSREKKESFPLTVTSAQKNPTAFYLCASRTGAFFYTFGSGTRLTVV.

The gene calls are TRBV5-1 and TRBJ2-1, with a tentative D call TRBD2 (7 bases). V was shortened by 4 bases and J by 5 bases, with 13 bases between the two germline ends. The CDR3 length is 14 residues. Germline V gene lookup returns CDR1 SGHRS and CDR2 YFSETQ. This CDR3 reads CASSGGGPNNEQFF. The CDR3 nucleotides read TGCGCCAGCAGCGGGGGGGGGCCGAACAATGAGCAGTTCTTC.

The chain couples TRBV30 to TRBJ1-5; possibly TRBD1 for D (6 bases). The CDR3 extends over 16 amino acids. Germline CDR1 is GTSNPN and CDR2 is SVGIG (reference sequence). Trimming stripped 0 bases from V and 3 bases from J, with 15 bases between. For the CDR3, the DNA is TGTGCCTGGAGTGTAGACGCGACAGGTTCCAATCAGCCCCAGCATTTT. It translates to CAWSVDATGSNQPQHF. Full variable domain (rest looked up from reference TRBV30 and TRBJ1-5): SQTIHQWPATLVQPVGSPLSLECTVEGTSNPNLYWYRQAAGRGLQLLFYSVGIGQISSEVPQNLSASRPQDRQFILSSKKLLLSDSGFYLCAWSVDATGSNQPQHFGDGTRLSIL.